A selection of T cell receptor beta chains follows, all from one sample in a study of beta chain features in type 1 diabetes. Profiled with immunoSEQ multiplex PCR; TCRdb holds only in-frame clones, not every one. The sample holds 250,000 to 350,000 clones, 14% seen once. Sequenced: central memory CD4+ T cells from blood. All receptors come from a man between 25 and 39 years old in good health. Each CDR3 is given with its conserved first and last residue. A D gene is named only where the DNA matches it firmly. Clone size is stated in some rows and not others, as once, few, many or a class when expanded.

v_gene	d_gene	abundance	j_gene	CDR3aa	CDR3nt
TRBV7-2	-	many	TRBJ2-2	CASSSLRGAGTGELFF	TGTGCCAGCAGCTCCCTCCGGGGGGCGGGCACCGGGGAGCTGTTTTTT
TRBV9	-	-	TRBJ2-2	CASSVEGNTGELFF	TGTGCCAGCAGCGTAGAAGGGAACACCGGGGAGCTGTTTTTT
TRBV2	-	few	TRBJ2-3	CATKGGTSTDTQYF	TGTGCCACCAAGGGCGGGACCAGCACAGATACGCAGTATTTT
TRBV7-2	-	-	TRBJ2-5	CASNSAGSETQYF	TGTGCCAGCAACTCGGCAGGGTCAGAGACCCAGTACTTC
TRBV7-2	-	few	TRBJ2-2	CASTFRGNMRPNTGELFF	TGTGCCAGCACCTTTCGTGGGAATATGCGCCCGAACACCGGGGAGCTGTTTTTT
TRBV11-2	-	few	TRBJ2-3	CASSQTRSTDTQYF	TGTGCCAGCAGCCAGACTAGGAGCACAGATACGCAGTATTTT
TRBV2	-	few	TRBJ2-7	CASSESSYEQYF	TGTGCCAGCAGTGAATCGAGTTACGAGCAGTACTTC
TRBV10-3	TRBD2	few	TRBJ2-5	CATRGDGETQYF	TGTGCCACGCGGGGGGATGGGGAGACCCAGTACTTC
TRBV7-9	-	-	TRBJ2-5	CASSLATAPGETQYF	TGTGCCAGCAGCTTAGCGACCGCCCCTGGGGAGACCCAGTACTTC
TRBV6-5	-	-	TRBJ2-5	CASSFTTNEETQYF	TGTGCCAGCAGTTTTACCACGAACGAAGAGACCCAGTACTTC
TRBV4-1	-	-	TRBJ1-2	CASSQEGRNYGYTF	TGCGCCAGCAGCCAAGAGGGCAGAAATTATGGCTACACCTTC
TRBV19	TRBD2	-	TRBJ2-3	CASSIQLTSGGDTQYF	TGTGCCAGTAGTATCCAACTGACTAGCGGTGGGGATACGCAGTATTTT
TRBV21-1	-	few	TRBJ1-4	CARSPGQGGPTNEKLFF	TGTGCCAGATCACCGGGACAGGGGGGTCCAACTAATGAAAAACTGTTTTTT
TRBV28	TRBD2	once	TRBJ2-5	CASSPIGLAGAETQYF	TGTGCCAGCAGTCCCATTGGACTAGCGGGGGCAGAGACCCAGTACTTC
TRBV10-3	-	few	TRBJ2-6	CAICLDSGANVLTF	TGTGCCATTTGTTTGGATTCTGGGGCCAACGTCCTGACTTTC
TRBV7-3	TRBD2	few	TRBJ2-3	CASSSGLGFGDTQYF	TGTGCCAGCAGCTCGGGACTAGGGTTCGGAGATACGCAGTATTTT
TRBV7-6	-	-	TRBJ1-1	CASSLSGPNTEAFF	TGTGCCAGCAGCTTATCAGGGCCAAACACTGAAGCTTTCTTT
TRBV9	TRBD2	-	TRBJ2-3	CASSLTLATSGEIPDTQYF	TGTGCCAGCAGCCTAACATTAGCCACTAGCGGGGAGATCCCAGATACGCAGTATTTT
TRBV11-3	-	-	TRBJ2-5	CASSLLGEETQYF	TGTGCCAGCAGCTTGCTAGGGGAGGAGACCCAGTACTTC
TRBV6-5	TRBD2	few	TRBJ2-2	CASRLAGTNTGELFF	TGTGCCAGCAGATTAGCGGGGACGAACACCGGGGAGCTGTTTTTT
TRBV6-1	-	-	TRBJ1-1	CASITGRVVNTEAFF	TGTGCCAGCATCACGGGGAGAGTAGTGAACACTGAAGCTTTCTTT
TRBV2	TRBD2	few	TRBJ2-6	CASTREGSRKGANVLTF	TGTGCCAGCACCCGGGAGGGATCCCGTAAGGGGGCCAACGTCCTGACTTTC
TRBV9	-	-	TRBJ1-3	CASSAHNTVTGNTIYF	TGTGCCAGCAGCGCTCACAACACTGTAACTGGAAACACCATATATTTT
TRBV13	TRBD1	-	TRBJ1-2	CASSFRQGGGYTF	TGTGCCAGCAGCTTCAGACAGGGCGGGGGCTACACCTTC